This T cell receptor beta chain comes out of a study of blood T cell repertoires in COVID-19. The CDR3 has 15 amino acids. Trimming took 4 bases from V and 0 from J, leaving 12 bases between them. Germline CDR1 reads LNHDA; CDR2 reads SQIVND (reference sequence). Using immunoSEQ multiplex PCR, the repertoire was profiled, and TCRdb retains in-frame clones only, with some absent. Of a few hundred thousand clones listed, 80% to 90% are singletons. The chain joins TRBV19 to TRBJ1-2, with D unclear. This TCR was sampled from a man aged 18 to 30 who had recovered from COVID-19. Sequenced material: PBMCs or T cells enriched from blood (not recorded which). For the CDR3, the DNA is TGTGCCAGTAGTACGGTCGTTGCTACTAACTATGGCTACACCTTC. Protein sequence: CASSTVVATNYGYTF.